This is a list of T cell receptor beta chains from one sample in a study of beta chain features in type 1 diabetes. TCRdb's copy holds only in-frame clones and misses some; the assay was immunoSEQ multiplex PCR. This sample has about 140,000 clones, with around a tenth found just once. Sequences were obtained from central memory CD4+ T cells from blood. The origin of the receptors is a woman in her 40s in good health. Each CDR3 is given with its conserved first and last residue. A D gene is named only where the DNA matches it firmly. Clone size, where shown, is once, few, many, or a class for clones that have expanded.

D gene | J gene | V gene | clone size | CDR3 protein | CDR3 DNA
. | TRBJ2-7 | TRBV7-2 | . | CASSDSYEQYF | TGTGCCAGCAGCGACTCCTACGAGCAGTACTTC
. | TRBJ1-1 | TRBV19 | few | CASSIVQEKTEAFF | TGTGCCAGTAGTATAGTACAGGAAAAGACTGAAGCTTTCTTT
TRBD2 | TRBJ2-3 | TRBV15 | many | CATAVGGEDTQYF | TGTGCCACCGCTGTCGGGGGGGAAGATACGCAGTATTTT
. | TRBJ1-3 | TRBV6-5 | few | CASARGLNSGNTIYF | TGTGCCAGTGCCCGGGGACTAAACTCTGGAAACACCATATATTTT
TRBD2 | TRBJ2-1 | TRBV5-1 | . | CASSFYSGGPFRNEQFF | TGCGCCAGCAGCTTCTATAGCGGGGGCCCGTTTCGGAATGAGCAGTTCTTC
. | TRBJ1-1 | TRBV18 | few | CASSPGPMNTEAFF | TGTGCCAGCTCACCGGGGCCCATGAACACTGAAGCTTTCTTT
. | TRBJ2-1 | TRBV10-3 | . | CAISEDSSNEQFF | TGTGCCATCAGTGAAGACAGCTCCAATGAGCAGTTCTTC
TRBD1 | TRBJ1-1 | TRBV2 | few | CASSRQGWYTEAFF | TGTGCCAGCAGTAGACAGGGCTGGTACACTGAAGCTTTCTTT
. | TRBJ2-3 | TRBV7-8 | . | CASSSAGDTQYF | TGTGCCAGCAGCTCTGCGGGAGATACGCAGTATTTT
. | TRBJ2-5 | TRBV6-5 | . | CASRLAGPETQYF | TGTGCCAGCAGGCTAGCAGGTCCAGAGACCCAGTACTTC
TRBD1 | TRBJ1-1 | TRBV7-9 | few | CASSRGQAEAEAFF | TGTGCCAGCAGCCGGGGACAGGCCGAAGCTGAAGCTTTCTTT
TRBD1 | TRBJ2-7 | TRBV7-6 | few | CASTTGTGIYEQYF | TGTGCCAGCACCACCGGGACAGGGATTTACGAGCAGTACTTC
. | TRBJ2-5 | TRBV2 | . | CASSEGAKETQYF | TGTGCCAGCAGTGAAGGGGCTAAAGAGACCCAGTACTTC
. | TRBJ1-1 | TRBV10-3 | few | CAISGDSNMNTEAFF | TGTGCCATCAGTGGCGACAGCAACATGAACACTGAAGCTTTCTTT
. | TRBJ2-7 | TRBV5-1 | . | CASSLSPSSSYEQYF | TGCGCCAGCAGCTTAAGCCCGAGTAGCTCCTACGAGCAGTACTTC
TRBD2 | TRBJ2-1 | TRBV5-1 | . | CASSFGLAGRGNEQFF | TGCGCCAGCAGCTTCGGCCTAGCGGGCCGGGGGAATGAGCAGTTCTTC
. | TRBJ1-2 | TRBV7-9 | many | CASSRDWRYGYTF | TGTGCCAGCAGCAGGGACTGGCGCTATGGCTACACCTTC
TRBD1 | TRBJ2-6 | TRBV19 | . | CASSIDPDRGLLSGANVLTF | TGTGCCAGTAGTATAGATCCCGACAGGGGCCTTCTCTCTGGGGCCAACGTCCTGACTTTC
. | TRBJ2-7 | TRBV18 | . | CASSPQATYEQYF | TGTGCCAGCTCACCACAAGCCACCTACGAGCAGTACTTC
. | TRBJ1-1 | TRBV2 | . | CASRRRGLGTEAFF | TGTGCCAGCAGGAGGCGGGGTTTGGGCACTGAAGCTTTCTTT
TRBD1 | TRBJ2-5 | TRBV19 | . | CASFRGLETQYF | TGTGCCAGTTTCAGGGGGCTGGAGACCCAGTACTTC
. | TRBJ1-2 | TRBV7-9 | few | CASSLGRGAHYGYTF | TGTGCCAGCAGCCTCGGCCGGGGGGCACACTATGGCTACACCTTC
. | TRBJ2-6 | TRBV4-3 | . | CASSQDHVSSGANVLTF | TGCGCCAGCAGCCAAGATCATGTTAGCTCTGGGGCCAACGTCCTGACTTTC
TRBD1 | TRBJ2-3 | TRBV6-4 | few | CASSMTGVTDTQYF | TGTGCCAGCAGTATGACAGGGGTCACAGATACGCAGTATTTT
. | TRBJ1-2 | TRBV7-9 | few | CASTTPEEGYGYTF | TGTGCCAGCACCACCCCAGAGGAGGGGTATGGCTACACCTTC
. | TRBJ2-5 | TRBV6-5 | . | CASSRRDQETQYF | TGTGCCAGCAGTCGGAGGGACCAAGAGACCCAGTACTTC
TRBD1 | TRBJ1-1 | TRBV6-6 | few | CATTGVNTEAFF | TGTGCCACGACAGGGGTGAACACTGAAGCTTTCTTT
TRBD1 | TRBJ1-5 | TRBV2 | . | CASQTPGGSNQPQHF | TGTGCCAGCCAAACCCCAGGGGGTAGCAATCAGCCCCAGCATTTT
TRBD2 | TRBJ2-1 | TRBV19 | few | CASTKTGLNYNEQFF | TGTGCCAGTACCAAGACGGGACTAAACTACAATGAGCAGTTCTTC
. | TRBJ1-2 | TRBV9 | . | CASSVRGGDGYTF | TGTGCCAGCAGCGTCCGGGGAGGGGATGGCTACACCTTC
. | TRBJ1-2 | TRBV5-1 | few | CASASGGAGGYTF | TGCGCCAGCGCCAGTGGGGGCGCGGGTGGCTACACCTTC
. | TRBJ2-7 | TRBV15 | few | CATSSPGTLKHEQYF | TGTGCCACCAGCTCCCCCGGGACTCTCAAGCACGAGCAGTACTTC
. | TRBJ2-2 | TRBV6-6 | . | CASSPYSGPNTGELFF | TGTGCCAGCAGTCCCTACTCTGGGCCCAACACCGGGGAGCTGTTTTTT
. | TRBJ2-7 | TRBV18 | few | CASSPTGNYEQYF | TGTGCCAGCTCACCAACAGGAAATTACGAGCAGTACTTC
. | TRBJ1-2 | TRBV18 | . | CASSPGDNYGYTF | TGTGCCAGCTCACCGGGCGATAACTATGGCTACACCTTC
. | TRBJ2-5 | TRBV7-2 | few | CASSLAGSGPGTQYF | TGTGCCAGCAGCTTAGCTGGAAGCGGACCCGGGACCCAGTACTTC
TRBD1 | TRBJ2-3 | TRBV4-1 | few | CASSPGQGTDTQYF | TGCGCCAGCAGCCCTGGACAGGGCACAGATACGCAGTATTTT
TRBD1 | TRBJ2-7 | TRBV5-5 | many | CASSNRQGSYEQYF | TGTGCCAGCAGCAATCGACAGGGATCCTACGAGCAGTACTTC
. | TRBJ2-7 | TRBV11-2 | . | CASSQAQGTSSYEQYF | TGTGCCAGCAGCCAAGCGCAGGGGACCAGCTCCTACGAGCAGTACTTC
. | TRBJ1-5 | TRBV15 | few | CATQGLMSQPQHF | TGTGCCACCCAGGGGCTCATGAGTCAGCCCCAGCATTTT
. | TRBJ2-7 | TRBV2 | . | CASSEDLAGYEQYF | TGTGCCAGCAGTGAAGATCTTGCGGGGTACGAGCAGTACTTC
TRBD2 | TRBJ2-3 | TRBV11-2 | few | CASSPLGRGSTDTQYF | TGTGCCAGCAGCCCCCTCGGGCGGGGGAGCACAGATACGCAGTATTTT